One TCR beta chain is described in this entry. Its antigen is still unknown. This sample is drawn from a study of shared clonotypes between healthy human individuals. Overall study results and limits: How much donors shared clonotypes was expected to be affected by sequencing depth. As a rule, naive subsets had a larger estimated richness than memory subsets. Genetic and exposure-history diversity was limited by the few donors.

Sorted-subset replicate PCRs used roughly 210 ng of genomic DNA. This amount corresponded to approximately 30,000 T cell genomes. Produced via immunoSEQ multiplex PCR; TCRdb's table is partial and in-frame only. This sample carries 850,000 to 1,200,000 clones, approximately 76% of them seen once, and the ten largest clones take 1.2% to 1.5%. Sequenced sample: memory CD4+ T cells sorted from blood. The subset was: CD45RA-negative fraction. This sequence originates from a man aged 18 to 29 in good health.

CDR3 sequence: CASSPVGTGGRGTEAFF. DNA of the CDR3: TGTGCCAGCTCACCCGTCGGGACAGGTGGACGTGGCACTGAAGCTTTCTTT. The chain combines TRBV18 with TRBJ1-1, with 8 bases fitting TRBD1. The CDR3 contains 17 residues. Germline values: CDR1 KGHSH, CDR2 LQKENI. J lost 4 bases, V lost 3 bases, and 13 bases had no gene match.